Below are 5 T cell receptor beta chains sequenced from a single sample in a study of T cells in Graves' hyperthyroidism and ophthalmopathy. The CDR3 regions of TCR beta were amplified from RNA transcripts. An initial round of RT-PCR targeting the TCR CDR3 relied on the HTBI primer set. One entry per CDR3 protein, called by TCRdb with MiXCR from the multiplex PCR reads. Of 40,000 to 60,000 distinct CDR3 sequences detected, 54% appear once; the ten largest clones hold about 34%. Sequencing used peripheral blood or thyroid tissue (not recorded which). The receptor set was obtained from a man between 18 and 35 years old with Graves' hyperthyroidism.

This clonotype was counted at least ten times. The chain employs TRBV5-4 and TRBJ1-6; no clear D. Trimming took 6 bases from V and 2 from J, leaving 6 bases between them. Germline-derived CDR1 and CDR2 are SGHNT and YYREEE (reference sequence). The CDR3 runs 13 residues. The chain's CDR3 is CASKGTYNSPLHF. CDR3 bases: TGTGCCAGCAAAGGAACCTATAATTCACCCCTCCACTTT. Together with reference TRBV5-4 and TRBJ1-6, the CDR3 gives the full variable domain: ETGVTQSPTHLIKTRGQQVTLRCSSQSGHNTVSWYQQALGQGPQFIFQYYREEENGRGNFPPRFSGLQFPNYSSELNVNALELDDSALYLCASKGTYNSPLHFGNGTRLTVT.

This clonotype was detected many times. A clone one base away is much larger, so this may be a read error. The rearrangement uses TRBV12-3 or TRBV12-4 and TRBJ1-1; 8 bases align to TRBD1. V was clipped by 3 bases and J by 4 bases; unmatched bases: 7. This CDR3 has 15 residues. CDR3 sequence: CASSFWGQESTEAFF. CDR3 nucleotide sequence: TGTGCCAGCAGTTTTTGGGGACAGGAAAGCACTGAAGCTTTCTTT.

The chain is built from TRBV19 and TRBJ2-5, with 8 positions matching TRBD1. The V gene end was trimmed by 4 bases and the J gene end by 5 bases; junction bases not matched to a gene: 3. Germline CDR1 LNHDA, CDR2 SQIVND (reference sequence). The CDR3 is made up of 13 amino acids. CDR3 sequence: CASSRTGMETQYF. The CDR3 nucleotides are TGTGCCAGTAGTAGGACAGGGATGGAGACCCAGTACTTC.

The chain uses TRBV10-3 and TRBJ1-5; weak D call: TRBD1 (5 bases). V lost 0 bases to trimming and J lost 0 bases, with 12 bases between them. Germline CDR1 and CDR2: ENHRY and SYGVKD. The CDR3 extends over 17 amino acids. The CDR3 sequence: CAISESGESYSNQPQHF. CDR3 bases: TGTGCCATCAGTGAGTCGGGGGAATCATATAGCAATCAGCCCCAGCATTTT.

The CDR3 DNA follows: TGTGCCAGCAGCCATGGGGGAAAAGCTTTCTTT. It translates to CASSHGGKAFF. The chain employs TRBV7-9 and TRBJ1-1; tentatively, D is TRBD1 (5 bases). V lost 5 bases, J lost 9 bases, and 10 bases lay in between. This CDR3 comprises 11 residues. Germline CDR1 reads SEHNR; CDR2 reads FQNEAQ (reference sequence).